A selection of T cell receptor beta chains follows, all from one sample in a study of CD8 T cells in ankylosing spondylitis. TCRdb re-analysed the 5' RACE reads in MiXCR, keeping a single row per CDR3 protein. The table has 750,000 to 850,000 distinct CDR3 sequences, around 11% seen once. The sequencing input was blood, either unsorted or a sorted T cell fraction (not recorded which). The receptor source for this set is a male donor with ankylosing spondylitis. Both conserved end residues are part of each CDR3. Each record gives: V gene, D gene, J gene, clone size, CDR3 DNA, CDR3 protein. The D gene is left open where the match is weak. Rows may omit the clone size; those that give it use once, few, many or a size class.

V: TRBV7-2
D: TRBD1
J: TRBJ2-3
size: few
DNA: TGTGCCAGCAGGCCACAGGGGGCATGGGATACGCAGTATTTT
CDR3: CASRPQGAWDTQYF

V: TRBV18
D: TRBD1
J: TRBJ1-2
size: NA
DNA: TGTGCCAGCTCAATTACAGGGGCAGAAGGCTATGGCTACACCTTC
CDR3: CASSITGAEGYGYTF

V: TRBV29-1
D: TRBD2
J: TRBJ2-1
size: NA
DNA: TGCAGCGTCCTCGGGGGGACTTCCTACAATGAGCAGTTCTTC
CDR3: CSVLGGTSYNEQFF

V: TRBV5-1
D: NA
J: TRBJ2-1
size: NA
DNA: TGCGCCAGCAGCTTGGGCTATAACGCTGAGCAGTTCTTC
CDR3: CASSLGYNAEQFF

V: TRBV7-9
D: NA
J: TRBJ2-1
size: few
DNA: TGTGCCAGCAGCTTGGAGCGGGTTAGTCCCTACAATGAGCAGTTCTTC
CDR3: CASSLERVSPYNEQFF

V: TRBV15
D: TRBD1
J: TRBJ1-1
size: many
DNA: TGTGCCACCAGCAGAGGTAGGACAGGGGACGGATACACTGAAGCTTTCTTT
CDR3: CATSRGRTGDGYTEAFF

V: TRBV20-1
D: NA
J: TRBJ1-5
size: NA
DNA: TGCAGTGCTAGAGACCCCGGGACCCGGTCACGGCCCCAGCATTTT
CDR3: CSARDPGTRSRPQHF

V: TRBV29-1
D: TRBD1
J: TRBJ1-6
size: few
DNA: TGCAGCGTTAAAAGGGACAGGGGCTCACCCCTCCACTTT
CDR3: CSVKRDRGSPLHF

V: TRBV27
D: TRBD2
J: TRBJ2-1
size: few
DNA: TGTGCCAGCAGTTTATGGGCTAGCGGGGGTTCCTACAATGAGCAGTTCTTC
CDR3: CASSLWASGGSYNEQFF

V: TRBV28
D: TRBD2
J: TRBJ2-1
size: NA
DNA: TGTGCCAGCAGTTTATCCTCGGCTAGCGGGAGTTGGTATGAGCAGTTCTTC
CDR3: CASSLSSASGSWYEQFF

V: TRBV4-2
D: TRBD1
J: TRBJ2-1
size: NA
DNA: TGTGCCAGCAGCCAAGCAGAGATAGTGGGACAGGGAAGCAATGAGCAGTTCTTC
CDR3: CASSQAEIVGQGSNEQFF

V: TRBV6-1
D: TRBD2
J: TRBJ2-2
size: few
DNA: TGTGCCAGCAGTGAAAGGGGAGGGAGCACCGGGGAGCTGTTTTTT
CDR3: CASSERGGSTGELFF

V: TRBV29-1
D: NA
J: TRBJ2-1
size: many
DNA: TGCAGCGTTGCCCGGGGGGCCGCCTACAATGAGCAGTTCTTC
CDR3: CSVARGAAYNEQFF

V: TRBV6-1
D: NA
J: TRBJ1-3
size: few
DNA: TGTGCCAGCAGGGACTGGTATGGGGGAAACACCATATATTTT
CDR3: CASRDWYGGNTIYF

V: TRBV20-1
D: NA
J: TRBJ1-1
size: NA
DNA: TGCAGTGCTAAATTGTCGGGCAGGCTAAGGGAAGCTTTCTTT
CDR3: CSAKLSGRLREAFF

V: TRBV5-1
D: TRBD1
J: TRBJ1-1
size: NA
DNA: TGCGCCAGCAGCAAGGGACAGGGATTTAAGGGCAACACTGAAGCTTTCTTT
CDR3: CASSKGQGFKGNTEAFF

V: TRBV6-1
D: NA
J: TRBJ1-1
size: NA
DNA: TGTGCCAGCAGTCGACTTTCGGACACGCTGAACACTGAAGCTTTCTTT
CDR3: CASSRLSDTLNTEAFF

V: TRBV18
D: NA
J: TRBJ2-1
size: NA
DNA: TGTGCCAGCTCACGTTTGGTAGCGGCCTACAATGAGCAGTTCTTC
CDR3: CASSRLVAAYNEQFF

V: TRBV10-3
D: NA
J: TRBJ2-2
size: NA
DNA: TGTGCCATCAGCCGAGTCGTGGAAGCGAACACCGGGGAGCTGTTTTTT
CDR3: CAISRVVEANTGELFF

V: TRBV12-3/TRBV12-4
D: TRBD1
J: TRBJ1-5
size: NA
DNA: TGTGCCAGCAAATACGGGTCAGGGACAGAGCTGAATCAGCCCCAGCATTTT
CDR3: CASKYGSGTELNQPQHF

V: TRBV4-1
D: NA
J: TRBJ2-7
size: NA
DNA: TGCGCCAGCAGCCAGGCCGGGACCACGCGCTACGAGCAGTACTTC
CDR3: CASSQAGTTRYEQYF

V: TRBV6-1
D: NA
J: TRBJ1-2
size: few
DNA: TGTGCCAGCAGGCCCACAATGACCTATAACTATGGCTACACCTTC
CDR3: CASRPTMTYNYGYTF

V: TRBV6-5
D: NA
J: TRBJ2-2
size: NA
DNA: TGTGCCAGCAGCTACGACCGCAGACTAGAGAACACCGGGGAGCTGTTTTTT
CDR3: CASSYDRRLENTGELFF

V: TRBV12-3/TRBV12-4
D: NA
J: TRBJ1-3
size: NA
DNA: TGTGCCAGCAATCCCGGGTCCTCCGGATCGACCATATATTTT
CDR3: CASNPGSSGSTIYF

V: TRBV12-3/TRBV12-4
D: NA
J: TRBJ1-1
size: many
DNA: TGTGCCAGCACCCGTGGGCCGAACACTGAAGCTTTCTTT
CDR3: CASTRGPNTEAFF

V: TRBV19
D: NA
J: TRBJ2-3
size: NA
DNA: TGTGCCAGTAGTATTTTTACTAGCACAGATACGCAGTATTTT
CDR3: CASSIFTSTDTQYF

V: TRBV7-2
D: TRBD1
J: TRBJ1-1
size: few
DNA: TGTGCCAGCAGCGACAGGGGAGTGAACACTGAAGCTTTCTTT
CDR3: CASSDRGVNTEAFF

V: TRBV15
D: NA
J: TRBJ1-1
size: few
DNA: TGTGCCACCAGCAGAGCCCCCGAGGACACTGAAGCTTTCTTT
CDR3: CATSRAPEDTEAFF